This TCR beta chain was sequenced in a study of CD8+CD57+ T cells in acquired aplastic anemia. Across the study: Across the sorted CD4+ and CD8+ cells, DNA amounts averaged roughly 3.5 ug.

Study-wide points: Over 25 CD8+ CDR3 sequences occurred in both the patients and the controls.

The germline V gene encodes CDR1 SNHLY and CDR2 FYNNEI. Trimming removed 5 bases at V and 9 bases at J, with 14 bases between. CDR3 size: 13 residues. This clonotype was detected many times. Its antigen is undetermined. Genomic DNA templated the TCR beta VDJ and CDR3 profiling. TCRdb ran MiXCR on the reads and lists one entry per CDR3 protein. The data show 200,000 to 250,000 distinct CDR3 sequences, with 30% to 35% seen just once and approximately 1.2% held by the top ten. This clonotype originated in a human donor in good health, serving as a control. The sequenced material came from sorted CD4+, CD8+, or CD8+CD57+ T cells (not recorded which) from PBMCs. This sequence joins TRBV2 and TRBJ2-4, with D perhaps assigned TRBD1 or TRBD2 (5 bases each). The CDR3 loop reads CASSPGTGAIQYF. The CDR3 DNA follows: TGTGCCAGCAGTCCAGGGACCGGGGCCATTCAGTACTTC.